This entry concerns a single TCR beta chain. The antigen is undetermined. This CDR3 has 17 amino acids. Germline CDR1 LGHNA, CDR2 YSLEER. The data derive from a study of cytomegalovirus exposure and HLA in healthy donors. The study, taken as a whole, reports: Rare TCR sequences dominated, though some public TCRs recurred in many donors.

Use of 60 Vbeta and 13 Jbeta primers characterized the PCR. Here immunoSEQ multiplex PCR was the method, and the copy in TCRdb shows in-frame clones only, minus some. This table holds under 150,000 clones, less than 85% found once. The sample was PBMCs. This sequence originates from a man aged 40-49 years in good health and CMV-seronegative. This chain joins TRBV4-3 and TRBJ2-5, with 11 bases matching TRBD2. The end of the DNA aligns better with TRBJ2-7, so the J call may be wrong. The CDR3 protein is CASSQDGPSGRRYEQYF. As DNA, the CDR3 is TGCGCCAGCAGCCAAGATGGTCCTAGCGGGAGGCGGTACGAGCAGTACTTC.